The following is a TCR beta chain sequence with its context. The germline V gene has CDR1 LNHDA and CDR2 SQIVND (reference sequence). The ends were cut back, 0 bases at V and 6 bases at J, with 11 bases in the middle. This CDR3 is built from 15 residues. The data originate from a study of T cell changes during pregnancy in multiple sclerosis. The table came from immunoSEQ multiplex PCR; TCRdb's copy has only in-frame clones and leaves some out. The table has some 39,000 clones, 85% to 95% seen once. The chain recombines TRBV19 with TRBJ2-2, with unresolved D. The sequencing input was PBMCs (not recorded whether the cells were cultured). The origin of this receptor is a female donor with multiple sclerosis, enrolled in a pregnancy study. This CDR3 reads CASSIDHLIAGELFF. The CDR3 DNA follows: TGTGCCAGTAGTATAGATCATTTAATCGCCGGGGAGCTGTTTTTT.